Described below is a single TCR beta chain sequence and its context. CDR3 size: 15 residues. Per the germline V gene, CDR1 is SEHNR and CDR2 is FQNEAQ (reference sequence). The sample originates from a study of CXCR3-negative and CXCR3-positive naive CD8 T cells. Study overall: Per library, roughly 1.6 +/- 0.3 million reads; 140 million or so TRB reads overall.

Via 5' RACE with UMI labels, TRB cDNA libraries were prepared. TCRdb re-analyzed the 5' RACE reads; it lists each CDR3 protein once, without DNA. Its listing shows about 41,000 distinct CDR3 sequences. The receptor was derived from a human donor in good health. Some clones in this sample may be carry-over from other donors' samples. This sequence joins TRBV7-9 and TRBJ1-5. Material for sequencing was naive CXCR3- CD8+ T cells from blood. The subset is: CD45RO-CCR7+CD27+CD95- naive CD8+ T cells lacking CXCR3 (TNR3-). CDR3 in amino acids: CASSLGPTSNQPQHF. Looking up the rest from reference TRBV7-9 and TRBJ1-5 gives the full variable domain: DTGVSQNPRHKITKRGQNVTFRCDPISEHNRLYWYRQTLGQGPEFLTYFQNEAQLEKSRLLSDRFSAERPKGSFSTLEIQRTEQGDSAMYLCASSLGPTSNQPQHFGDGTRLSIL.